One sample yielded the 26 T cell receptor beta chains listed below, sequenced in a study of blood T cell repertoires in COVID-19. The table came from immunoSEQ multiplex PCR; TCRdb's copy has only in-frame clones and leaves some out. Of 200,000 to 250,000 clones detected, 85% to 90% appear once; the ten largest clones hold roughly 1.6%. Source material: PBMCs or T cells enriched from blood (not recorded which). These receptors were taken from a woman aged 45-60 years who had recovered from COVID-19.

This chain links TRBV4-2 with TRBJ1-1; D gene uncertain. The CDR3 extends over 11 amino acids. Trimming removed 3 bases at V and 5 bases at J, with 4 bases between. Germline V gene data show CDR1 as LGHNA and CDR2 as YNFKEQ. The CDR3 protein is CASSHGTEAFF. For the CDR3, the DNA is TGTGCCAGCAGCCACGGGACTGAAGCTTTCTTT.

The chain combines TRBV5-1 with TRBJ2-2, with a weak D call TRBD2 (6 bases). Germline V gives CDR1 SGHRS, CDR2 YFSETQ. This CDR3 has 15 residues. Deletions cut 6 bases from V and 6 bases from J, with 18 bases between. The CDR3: CASKRPGSSAGELFF. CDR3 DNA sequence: TGCGCCAGCAAAAGACCCGGGAGTTCGGCCGGGGAGCTGTTTTTT.

The CDR3 protein is CAISRGGSSYEQYF. CDR3 DNA: TGTGCCATTTCACGAGGTGGGAGCTCCTACGAGCAGTACTTC. This chain uses TRBV15 with TRBJ2-7; D might be TRBD2 (5 bases). V was clipped by 10 bases and J by 0 bases, with 16 bases between them. Per the germline V gene, CDR1 is LNHNV and CDR2 is YYDKDF (reference sequence). The CDR3 length is 14 residues.

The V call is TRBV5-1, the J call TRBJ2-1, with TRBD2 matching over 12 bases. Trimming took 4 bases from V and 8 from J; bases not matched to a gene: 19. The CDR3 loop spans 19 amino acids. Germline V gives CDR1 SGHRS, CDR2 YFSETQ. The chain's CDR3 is CASSPGRLAGEFLGDEQFF. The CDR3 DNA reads TGCGCCAGCAGCCCTGGCCGACTAGCGGGAGAATTTTTGGGCGATGAGCAGTTCTTC.

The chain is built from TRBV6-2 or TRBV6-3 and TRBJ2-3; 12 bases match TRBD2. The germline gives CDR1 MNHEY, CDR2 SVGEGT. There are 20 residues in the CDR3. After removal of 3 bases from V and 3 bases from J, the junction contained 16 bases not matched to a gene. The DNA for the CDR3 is TGTGCCAGCAGTTATGTCTTCGCGACTAGCGGGAGTACGGCGACAGATACGCAGTATTTT. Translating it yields CASSYVFATSGSTATDTQYF.

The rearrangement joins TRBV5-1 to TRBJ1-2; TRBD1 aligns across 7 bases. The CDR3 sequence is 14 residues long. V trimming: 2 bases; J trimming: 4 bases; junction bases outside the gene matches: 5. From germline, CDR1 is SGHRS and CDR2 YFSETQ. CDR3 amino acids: CASSFGGTAYGYTF. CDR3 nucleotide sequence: TGCGCCAGCAGCTTCGGCGGGACAGCCTATGGCTACACCTTC.

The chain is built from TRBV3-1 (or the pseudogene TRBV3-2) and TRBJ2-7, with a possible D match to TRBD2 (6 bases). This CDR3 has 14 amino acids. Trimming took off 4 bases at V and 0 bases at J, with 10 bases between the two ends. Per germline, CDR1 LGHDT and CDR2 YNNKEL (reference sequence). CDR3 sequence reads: CASSLGGASYEQYF. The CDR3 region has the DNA TGTGCCAGCAGCCTCGGAGGGGCCTCCTACGAGCAGTACTTC.

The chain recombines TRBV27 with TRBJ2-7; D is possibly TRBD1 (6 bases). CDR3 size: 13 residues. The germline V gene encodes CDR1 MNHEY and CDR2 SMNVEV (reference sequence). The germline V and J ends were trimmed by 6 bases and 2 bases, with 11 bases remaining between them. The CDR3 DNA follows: TGTGCCAGCAGCCCTACAGGGCCCTACGAGCAGTACTTC. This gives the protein CASSPTGPYEQYF.

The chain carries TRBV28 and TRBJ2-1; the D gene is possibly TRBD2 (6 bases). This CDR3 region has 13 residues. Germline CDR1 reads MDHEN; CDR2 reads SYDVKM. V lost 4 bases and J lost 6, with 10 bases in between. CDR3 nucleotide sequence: TGTGCCAGCAGTTCGGGAGAAGGCAATGAGCAGTTCTTC. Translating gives CASSSGEGNEQFF.

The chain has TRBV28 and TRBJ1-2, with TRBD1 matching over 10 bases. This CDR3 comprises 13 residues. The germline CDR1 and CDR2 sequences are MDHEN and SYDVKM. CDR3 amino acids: CASGQGFYYGYTF. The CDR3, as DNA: TGTGCATCGGGACAGGGGTTCTACTATGGCTACACCTTC.

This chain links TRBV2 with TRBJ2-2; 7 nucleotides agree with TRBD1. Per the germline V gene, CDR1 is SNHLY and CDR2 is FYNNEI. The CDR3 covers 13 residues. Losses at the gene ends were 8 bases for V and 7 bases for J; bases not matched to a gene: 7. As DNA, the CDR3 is TGTGCCAGCTCGGGACAGTCACTCGGGGAGCTGTTTTTT. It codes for CASSGQSLGELFF.

As DNA, the CDR3 is TGTGCCAGCAGCAGTTACAGGGCGGCTGAAGCTTTCTTT. Translation: CASSSYRAAEAFF. The J gene is TRBJ1-1, the V gene TRBV7-9; tentative D call: TRBD1 (6 bases). Germline values: CDR1 SEHNR, CDR2 FQNEAQ (reference sequence). The length of the CDR3 is 13 residues. V lost 5 bases, J lost 6 bases, and 13 bases lay in between.

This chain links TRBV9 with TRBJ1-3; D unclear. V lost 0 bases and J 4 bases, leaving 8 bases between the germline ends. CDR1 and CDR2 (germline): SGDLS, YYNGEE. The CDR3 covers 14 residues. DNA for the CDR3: TGTGCCAGCAGCGTAGCCCGGGAGGGAAACACCATATATTTT. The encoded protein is CASSVAREGNTIYF.

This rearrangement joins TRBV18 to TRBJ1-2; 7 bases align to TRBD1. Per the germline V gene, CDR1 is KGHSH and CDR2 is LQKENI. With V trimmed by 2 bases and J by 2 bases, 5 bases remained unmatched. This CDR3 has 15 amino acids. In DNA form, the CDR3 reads TGTGCCAGCTCACCAGAGACAGGGAAAAACTATGGCTACACCTTC. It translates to CASSPETGKNYGYTF.

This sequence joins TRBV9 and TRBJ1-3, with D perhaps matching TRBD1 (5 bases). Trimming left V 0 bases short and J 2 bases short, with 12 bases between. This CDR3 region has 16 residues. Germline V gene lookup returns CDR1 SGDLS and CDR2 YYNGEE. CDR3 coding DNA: TGTGCCAGCAGCGTAGGTGCAGGGTTTACTGGAAACACCATATATTTT. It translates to CASSVGAGFTGNTIYF.

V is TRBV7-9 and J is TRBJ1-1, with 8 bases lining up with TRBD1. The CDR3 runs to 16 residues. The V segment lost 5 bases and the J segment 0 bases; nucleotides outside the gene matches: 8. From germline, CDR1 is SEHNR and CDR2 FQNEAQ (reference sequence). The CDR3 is CASSPPGGRMNTEAFF. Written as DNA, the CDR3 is TGTGCCAGCAGCCCACCAGGGGGCCGCATGAACACTGAAGCTTTCTTT. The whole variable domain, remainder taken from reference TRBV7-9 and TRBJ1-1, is DTGVSQNPRHKITKRGQNVTFRCDPISEHNRLYWYRQTLGQGPEFLTYFQNEAQLEKSRLLSDRFSAERPKGSFSTLEIQRTEQGDSAMYLCASSPPGGRMNTEAFFGQGTRLTVV.

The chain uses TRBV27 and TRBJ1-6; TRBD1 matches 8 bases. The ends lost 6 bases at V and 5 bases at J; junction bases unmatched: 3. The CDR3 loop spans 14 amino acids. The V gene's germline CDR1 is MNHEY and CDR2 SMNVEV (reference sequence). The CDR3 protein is CASSKGQDNSPLHF. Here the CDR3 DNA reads TGTGCCAGCAGCAAGGGACAGGATAATTCACCCCTCCACTTT.

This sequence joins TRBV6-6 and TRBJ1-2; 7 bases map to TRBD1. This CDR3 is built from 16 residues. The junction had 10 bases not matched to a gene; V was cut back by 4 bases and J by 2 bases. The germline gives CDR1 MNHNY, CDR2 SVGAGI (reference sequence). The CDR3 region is CASSSLGQDLNYGYTF. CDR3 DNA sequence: TGTGCCAGCAGTTCCCTCGGACAGGATCTAAACTATGGCTACACCTTC.

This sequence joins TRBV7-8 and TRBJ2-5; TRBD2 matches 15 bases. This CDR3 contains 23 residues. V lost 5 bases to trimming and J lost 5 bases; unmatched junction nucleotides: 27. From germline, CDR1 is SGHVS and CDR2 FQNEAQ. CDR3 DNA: TGTGCCAGCAGCCCCCCCCACCCACCGGGACTAGCGGGAGGAGACGCATGGTGGGAGACCCAGTACTTC. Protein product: CASSPPHPPGLAGGDAWWETQYF.

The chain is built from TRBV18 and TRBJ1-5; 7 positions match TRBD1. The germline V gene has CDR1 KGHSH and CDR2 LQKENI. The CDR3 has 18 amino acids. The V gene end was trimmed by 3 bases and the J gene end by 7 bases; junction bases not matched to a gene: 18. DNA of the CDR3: TGTGCCAGCTCACCTCGGCAGGATGAGACAGGGCGGGTCCAGCCCCAGCATTTT. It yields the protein CASSPRQDETGRVQPQHF.

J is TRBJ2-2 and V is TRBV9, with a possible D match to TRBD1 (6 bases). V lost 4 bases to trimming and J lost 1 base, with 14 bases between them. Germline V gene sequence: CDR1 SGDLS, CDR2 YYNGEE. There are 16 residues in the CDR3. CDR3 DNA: TGTGCCAGCAGCCCTACCCTGGGACAGAACACCGGGGAGCTGTTTTTT. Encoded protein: CASSPTLGQNTGELFF.

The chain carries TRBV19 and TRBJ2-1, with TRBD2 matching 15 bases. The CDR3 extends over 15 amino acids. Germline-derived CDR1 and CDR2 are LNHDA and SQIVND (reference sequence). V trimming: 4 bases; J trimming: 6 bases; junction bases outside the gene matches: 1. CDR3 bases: TGTGCCAGTAGTACGGGACTAGCGGGAGGCAATGAGCAGTTCTTC. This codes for CASSTGLAGGNEQFF.

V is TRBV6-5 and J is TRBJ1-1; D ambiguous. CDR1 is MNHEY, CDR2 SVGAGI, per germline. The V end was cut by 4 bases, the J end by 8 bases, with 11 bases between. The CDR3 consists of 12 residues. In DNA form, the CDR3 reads TGTGCCAGCAGTTCTGGAGGGTTAGAAGCTTTCTTT. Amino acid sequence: CASSSGGLEAFF.

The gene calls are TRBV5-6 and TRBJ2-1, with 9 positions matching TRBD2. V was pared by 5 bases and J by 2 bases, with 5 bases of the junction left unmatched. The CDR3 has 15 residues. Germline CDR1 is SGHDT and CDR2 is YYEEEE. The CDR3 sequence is CASRRAGGTYNEQFF. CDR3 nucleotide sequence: TGTGCCAGCAGACGAGCGGGAGGCACCTACAATGAGCAGTTCTTC.

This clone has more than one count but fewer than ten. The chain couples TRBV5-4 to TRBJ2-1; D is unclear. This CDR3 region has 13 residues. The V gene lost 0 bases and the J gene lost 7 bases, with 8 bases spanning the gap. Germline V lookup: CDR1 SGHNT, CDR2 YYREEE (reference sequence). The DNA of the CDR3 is TGTGCCAGCAGCTTGGGATCGAGGAATGAGCAGTTCTTC. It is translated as CASSLGSRNEQFF.

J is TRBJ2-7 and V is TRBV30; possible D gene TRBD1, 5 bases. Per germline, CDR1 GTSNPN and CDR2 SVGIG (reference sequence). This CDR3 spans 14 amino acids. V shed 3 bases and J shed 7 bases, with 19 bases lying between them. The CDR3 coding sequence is TGTGCCTGGAGGCCCCCAGGCAGGGCCGGGGAGCAGTACTTC. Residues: CAWRPPGRAGEQYF.